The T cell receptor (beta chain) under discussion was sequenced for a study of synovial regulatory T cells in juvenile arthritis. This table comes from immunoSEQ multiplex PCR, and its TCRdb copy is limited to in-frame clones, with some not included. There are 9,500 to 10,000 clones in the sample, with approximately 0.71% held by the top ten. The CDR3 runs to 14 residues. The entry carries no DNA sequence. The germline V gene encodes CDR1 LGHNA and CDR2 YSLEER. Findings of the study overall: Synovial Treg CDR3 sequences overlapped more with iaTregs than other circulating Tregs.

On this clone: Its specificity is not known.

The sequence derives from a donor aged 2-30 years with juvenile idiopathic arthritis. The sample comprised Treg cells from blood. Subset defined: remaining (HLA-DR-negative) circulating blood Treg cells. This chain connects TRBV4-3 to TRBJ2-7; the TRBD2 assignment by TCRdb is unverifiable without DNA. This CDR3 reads CASSRRLRSYEQYF.